These 14 T cell receptor beta chains share one sample of origin, sequenced in a study of breast tumors, draining lymph nodes, adjacent tissues. Breast cancer patients provided tissue from their axillary draining lymph nodes. Each CDR3 protein gets one entry after TCRdb re-called the multiplex PCR reads with MiXCR. The table has 150,000 to 200,000 distinct CDR3 sequences, roughly a third seen once; the top ten hold 4% to 5.5%. Sequencing was carried out using axillary lymph node tissue. Receptor source: a female donor with breast cancer. Some clones in this sample may be carry-over from other donors' samples.

Ten or more counts support this clonotype. This chain joins TRBV7-9 and TRBJ2-3; TRBD2 agrees at 8 bases. Germline-derived CDR1 and CDR2 are SEHNR and FQNEAQ (reference sequence). The CDR3 is 16 residues long. With V trimmed by 1 base and J by 0 bases, 3 bases remained unmatched. The chain's CDR3 is CASSLVLAASTDTQYF. DNA for the CDR3: TGTGCCAGCAGCTTAGTACTAGCGGCTAGCACAGATACGCAGTATTTT.

This clonotype was observed many times. The chain is built from TRBV20-1 and TRBJ2-5; 11 positions agree with TRBD1. Germline loops: CDR1 DFQATT, CDR2 SNEGSKA (reference sequence). The CDR3 consists of 14 residues. V lost 5 bases to trimming and J lost 3 bases; unmatched junction nucleotides: 5. The CDR3: CSAPKGQGEETQYF. The CDR3 bases are TGCAGTGCTCCAAAGGGACAGGGGGAAGAGACCCAGTACTTC.

Comments on this clonotype: A much larger clonotype is one base distant, so this may be a read error. This chain connects TRBV6-6 to TRBJ1-5; D may be TRBD1 (5 bases). From germline, CDR1 is MNHNY and CDR2 SVGAGI (reference sequence). The V end was cut by 5 bases, the J end by 0 bases, with 20 bases between. The CDR3 is 18 amino acids. DNA of the CDR3: TGTGCCAGCAGTCATCAAGGGGCTAAGGGCTATAGCAATCAGCCCCAGCATTTT. Protein sequence: CASSHQGAKGYSNQPQHF.

V gene TRBV7-9 combines with J gene TRBJ1-6; D is ambiguous. Germline CDR1 SEHNR, CDR2 FQNEAQ (reference sequence). V lost 6 bases to trimming and J lost 4 bases, with 16 bases between them. This CDR3 has 16 residues. As DNA, the CDR3 is TGTGCCAGCAGTCCTCGATCGGCCTTATATAATTCACCCCTCCACTTT. It is translated as CASSPRSALYNSPLHF. Full variable domain (remainder filled in from reference TRBV7-9 and TRBJ1-6): DTGVSQNPRHKITKRGQNVTFRCDPISEHNRLYWYRQTLGQGPEFLTYFQNEAQLEKSRLLSDRFSAERPKGSFSTLEIQRTEQGDSAMYLCASSPRSALYNSPLHFGNGTRLTVT.

Concerning this clonotype: It may be a read error: a sequence one base away is much more abundant. Here the CDR3 reads CASSLRQALFSGNPIYF. For the CDR3, the DNA is TGTGCCAGCAGCTTAAGGCAGGCACTTTTCTCTGGAAACCCCATATATTTT. The chain uses TRBV7-8 and TRBJ1-3; D is uncertain. Looked up from germline, CDR1 is SGHVS and CDR2 is FQNEAQ. There are 17 residues in the CDR3. Together with reference TRBV7-8 and TRBJ1-3, the CDR3 gives the full variable domain: GAGVSQSPRYKVAKRGQDVALRCDPISGHVSLFWYQQALGQGPEFLTYFQNEAQLDKSGLPSDRFFAERPEGSVSTLKIQRTQQEDSAVYLCASSLRQALFSGNPIYFGEGSWLTVV.

Notes on this clonotype: Possible read error: a much larger clone is one base away. The V call is TRBV19, the J call TRBJ1-4, with TRBD1 matching over 10 bases. V dropped 5 bases and J dropped 6; count of bases not matched to a gene: 9. Germline V lookup: CDR1 LNHDA, CDR2 SQIVND (reference sequence). The CDR3 sequence is 16 residues long. CDR3 region: CASSDIQGTGDEKLFF. The CDR3 DNA sequence: TGTGCCAGTAGTGACATACAGGGGACAGGGGATGAAAAACTGTTTTTT. Full variable domain (remainder filled in from reference TRBV19 and TRBJ1-4): DGGITQSPKYLFRKEGQNVTLSCEQNLNHDAMYWYRQDPGQGLRLIYYSQIVNDFQKGDIAEGYSVSREKKESFPLTVTSAQKNPTAFYLCASSDIQGTGDEKLFFGSGTQLSVL.

This clonotype showed up many times. The J gene is TRBJ2-3, the V gene TRBV6-5; 11 bases fit TRBD2. J was trimmed by 10 bases and V by 0 bases; bases with no gene match: 9. Looked up from germline, CDR1 is MNHEY and CDR2 is SVGAGI. The CDR3 contains 16 residues. Here the CDR3 DNA reads TGTGCCAGCAGTTACTCACGATTGGGTAGCGGGAGGGCGCAGTATTTT. Translating it yields CASSYSRLGSGRAQYF.

The table lists this clonotype with many counts. The chain is built from TRBV25-1 and TRBJ1-5; D gene unclear. Germline V gene sequence: CDR1 MGHDK, CDR2 SYGVNS. This CDR3 is built from 13 residues. V was trimmed by 4 bases and J by 3 bases, leaving 7 bases between them. CDR3 in DNA: TGTGCCAGCAGTGTGGGAATCAATCAGCCCCAGCATTTT. As protein: CASSVGINQPQHF.

This clonotype was counted at least ten times. CDR3 protein: CASSELGQGRWDEQYF. CDR3 nucleotides: TGTGCCAGCAGTGAACTGGGACAGGGGAGATGGGACGAGCAGTACTTC. The chain uses TRBV12-3 or TRBV12-4 and TRBJ2-7; 10 nucleotides agree with TRBD1. V lost 5 bases to trimming and J lost 5 bases; unmatched junction nucleotides: 12. CDR3 length: 16 residues.

This clonotype was seen at least ten times. The CDR3 coding sequence is TGTGCCACTTCTCTTGGCGGCAGCGTTGCGCAGTATTTT. Amino acid sequence: CATSLGGSVAQYF. The V call is TRBV5-5, the J call TRBJ2-3; D is uncertain. The CDR3 is 13 residues long. Germline CDR1 and CDR2: SGHKS and YYEKEE (reference sequence). Between the trimmed V and J ends, which lost 9 bases and 10 bases, there was a span of 21 bases.

V gene TRBV29-1 combines with J gene TRBJ1-4; tentative D call: TRBD1 (5 bases). CDR1 SQVTM and CDR2 ANQGSEA come from the germline V gene. The CDR3 has 15 amino acids. V lost 6 bases, J lost 8 bases, and 22 bases lay in between. CDR3 protein: CSVAVGTGLWEKLFF. DNA for the CDR3: TGCAGCGTCGCTGTCGGGACCGGACTATGGGAAAAACTGTTTTTT.

The chain uses TRBV6-6 and TRBJ1-4; no clear D gene. Trimming pared 1 base from V and 7 bases from J, leaving 13 bases between. Germline V lookup: CDR1 MNHNY, CDR2 SVGAGI (reference sequence). This CDR3 contains 15 residues. The CDR3 DNA is TGTGCCAGCAGTTACTGGGCTAGCGGAATTGAAAAACTGTTTTTT. Protein: CASSYWASGIEKLFF.

This clonotype has just a few counts. A much larger clone is a single base away; this may be a read error. V and J are TRBV13 and TRBJ2-3, with 7 bases matching TRBD1. Per germline, CDR1 PRHDT and CDR2 FYEKMQ (reference sequence). The CDR3 loop spans 14 amino acids. CDR3 loop: CASSPRTGADTRYF. CDR3 bases: TGTGCCAGCAGCCCCCGGACAGGCGCAGATACGCGGTATTTT.

Note on this clonotype: The final CDR3 position lacks the conserved phenylalanine or tryptophan, pointing to a likely read error. The genes are TRBV2 and TRBJ2-7; a weak D match, TRBD1 (6 bases). This CDR3 region has 12 residues. Germline assignment: CDR1 SNHLY and CDR2 FYNNEI. CDR3 region: CASRGWQIEQYS. CDR3 DNA: TGTGCTAGCAGGGGCTGGCAGATCGAGCAGTACTCC.